The 5 T cell receptor beta chains in this list originate from one sample, sequenced in a study of T-cell reconstitution after alpha-beta-depleted transplantation in children. Unique molecular identifiers were used in preparing the TCRbeta library. In TCRdb, the PCR reads were re-called with MiXCR into one record per CDR3 protein. The repertoire has approximately 250,000 distinct CDR3 sequences, about 8.8% of them found once; the top ten carry 5% to 6%. The source was PBMCs from the stem cell graft donor, collected from the stem cell graft. The source is a human donor who donated a stem cell graft to a child with SCID.

In its sample, this clonotype was seen many times. The chain employs TRBV5-1 and TRBJ1-2; D gene ambiguous. The CDR3 runs 14 residues. Trimming took 0 bases from V and 6 from J, leaving 12 bases between them. CDR1 is SGHRS and CDR2 is YFSETQ in the germline V gene. The CDR3 nucleotides are TGCGCCAGCAGCTTGGGACCCGTCGTGGATGGCTACACCTTC. Its protein product is CASSLGPVVDGYTF.

This clonotype showed up many times. The V and J genes are TRBV4-2 and TRBJ2-1; TRBD2 matches at 11 bases. Germline lookup yields CDR1 LGHNA and CDR2 YNFKEQ. CDR3 length: 15 residues. The V segment lost 4 bases and the J segment 7 bases; nucleotides outside the gene matches: 6. The CDR3 reads CASSLLAGELNEQFF. The CDR3 DNA reads as TGTGCCAGCAGCCTACTAGCGGGGGAATTAAATGAGCAGTTCTTC.

This clonotype was seen at least ten times. The chain has TRBV20-1 and TRBJ2-5; the match to TRBD2 covers 8 bases. V lost 2 bases, J lost 4 bases, and 6 bases stayed unmatched. The CDR3 runs 14 residues. Germline-derived CDR1 and CDR2 are DFQATT and SNEGSKA (reference sequence). The CDR3, as DNA: TGCAGTGCTAGATTAGCGGGGAGGAGAGAGACCCAGTACTTC. It yields the protein CSARLAGRRETQYF.

The J gene is TRBJ2-1, the V gene TRBV29-1, with 9 bases fitting TRBD1. Germline assignment: CDR1 SQVTM and CDR2 ANQGSEA. Unmatched junction bases numbered 6, after V lost 6 bases and J lost 0 bases. This CDR3 has 15 residues. In DNA, the CDR3 is TGCAGCGTGTCCGGGGACAGGGACTCCTACAATGAGCAGTTCTTC. This gives the protein CSVSGDRDSYNEQFF.

This clonotype was counted ten times or more. The CDR3 region is CASSQDQLTLYGYTF. For the CDR3, the DNA is TGCGCCAGCAGCCAAGATCAGCTGACGTTATATGGCTACACCTTC. The V and J genes are TRBV4-1 and TRBJ1-2; no reliable D call. CDR1 is MGHRA and CDR2 is YSYEKL in the germline V gene. V was shortened by 0 bases and J by 5 bases, with 13 bases between the two germline ends. CDR3 length equals 15 residues.